A single sample is the source of the 4 T cell receptor beta chains below, sequenced in a study of type 1 and type 2 diabetes patients. The PCR template was genomic DNA. A primer set of 30 forward and 13 reverse primers amplified the CDR3. TCRdb re-derived calls from the multiplex PCR reads in MiXCR, one entry per CDR3 protein. Of under 300,000 distinct CDR3 sequences listed, roughly 44% were seen once; the top ten hold approximately 13%. The specimen was peripheral blood mononuclear cells (PBMCs). These receptors all come from a man aged 18 to 35 with type 2 diabetes.

The chain carries TRBV9 and TRBJ2-3; maybe TRBD2 (7 bases). Per germline, CDR1 SGDLS and CDR2 YYNGEE. CDR3 length equals 15 residues. The V end lost 0 bases, the J end lost 2 bases, and 10 bases lay between the germline ends. The CDR3 nucleotides read TGTGCCAGCAGCGTAGAGGGGGGGTACACAGATACGCAGTATTTT. This sequence encodes CASSVEGGYTDTQYF.

The sample holds one count of this clonotype. This chain links TRBV5-1 with TRBJ1-2; 8 bases are a match to TRBD1. J was trimmed by 6 bases and V by 4 bases; bases with no gene match: 14. The CDR3 is 16 residues long. The germline gives CDR1 SGHRS, CDR2 YFSETQ. The CDR3 DNA reads TGCGCCAGCAGCCCCCGATCTGGACAGGGAGGGAATGGCTACACCTTC. Encoded protein: CASSPRSGQGGNGYTF.

This chain connects TRBV6-6 to TRBJ2-5; D is perhaps TRBD1 (6 bases). Germline V gene sequence: CDR1 MNHNY, CDR2 SVGAGI (reference sequence). The CDR3 spans 15 residues. Trimming cost V 2 bases and J 5 bases, with 15 bases left between them. The CDR3 here is CASSYRQGHRETQYF. The CDR3 coding sequence is TGTGCCAGCAGTTACCGGCAGGGACACAGGGAGACCCAGTACTTC.

This clonotype was seen more than once but under ten times. This rearrangement joins TRBV19 to TRBJ1-4; no clear D. CDR1 is LNHDA, CDR2 SQIVND, per germline (reference sequence). CDR3 length equals 15 residues. Trimming shortened V by 5 bases and J by 0 bases, and 10 bases separated the two germline ends. The CDR3 DNA is TGTGCCAGTAGTGGAGCCAATTCAACTAATGAAAAACTGTTTTTT. This sequence encodes CASSGANSTNEKLFF.